Listed below are T cell receptor beta chains from one sample, sequenced in a study of cytomegalovirus exposure and HLA in healthy donors. Libraries were prepared by immunoSEQ multiplex PCR; TCRdb keeps only in-frame clonotypes and omits some of them. Of some 92,000 clones listed, around 72% were seen once; the top ten hold roughly 9.8%. Sample: PBMCs. Receptor source: a man younger than 30 in good health and CMV-seropositive. Each CDR3 is given without its conserved first and last residue. D genes are given only for firm matches. Not every row has a clone size; where given, it reads once, few, many or a size class.

cdr3_aa v_call d_call clone_size
ASRVNRAGNTEAF TRBV6-5 NA NA
ASSGGGPLGGANVLT TRBV28 TRBD2 few
ASSRFRGDTIY TRBV14 TRBD1 NA
ASSLASNYGYT TRBV5-1 NA few
ASTIQGNGNSPLH TRBV5-4 NA NA
ASSEARWMNTEAF TRBV6-1 NA NA
ASSLRDQETQY TRBV13 NA NA
ASSLESGQHNSPLH TRBV5-1 TRBD1 NA
ASSFQGNTIY TRBV7-9 NA once
ASSFPQGGQGAAEQF TRBV28 TRBD1 NA
ASSPLTGRREKLF TRBV11-2 TRBD1 NA
ASSRATGGPSGELF TRBV19 TRBD2 NA
ASSLGGVNQPQH TRBV7-9 NA NA
ASSASQGVESPLH TRBV6-4 NA NA
ASRKLAGGSTDTQY TRBV2 TRBD2 NA
ASSLSAGPEAF TRBV5-6 NA few
ASSERLEEQY TRBV10-2 NA NA
ASSLAGGANYGYT TRBV5-1 NA NA
ASTTLPRNTEAF TRBV19 NA NA
ASSFGGSYEQY TRBV5-6 TRBD2 NA
ASSRMSGNAEAF TRBV4-1 NA few
ASSMTWDRGQFHEQF TRBV19 TRBD1 NA
SVVGLAGGTNRRSSYNEQF TRBV29-1 TRBD2 few
ASSDFRGGANNYGYT TRBV28 NA NA
ASRPGQRYSNQPQH TRBV6-6 NA NA
ASSQEGRTGYAPSYGYT TRBV4-2 TRBD1 NA
ASSVAGEQF TRBV5-6 TRBD2 NA
ASSNRDRGTDNYGYT TRBV4-2 TRBD1 NA
SVDVLAGDQETQY TRBV29-1 TRBD2 few